This entry features one T cell receptor beta chain sequence. What it binds is not known. The record originates from a study of T cells in Graves' hyperthyroidism and ophthalmopathy. General study results and limits: The blood repertoire included most of the expanded thyroid clonotypes above 0.001. Ophthalmopathy cases were set apart from stable hyperthyroidism by a 13 V-J model. Prediction of ophthalmopathy progression came a median 6.5 months pre-onset.

V dropped 5 bases and J dropped 3; count of bases not matched to a gene: 4. The CDR3 covers 16 residues. CDR1 is SGHTA, CDR2 FQGTGA, per germline. Authors of the study amplified TCR beta CDR3 regions from RNA transcripts. TCR CDR3 underwent first-round RT-PCR with the HTBI primer set. From the multiplex PCR reads, TCRdb called clonotypes with MiXCR, one entry per CDR3 protein. The table includes hundreds of thousands of distinct CDR3 sequences, around 20% detected once. V is TRBV7-3 and J is TRBJ2-3; 14 bases line up with TRBD2. The sequence came from a man aged 25 to 40 with Graves' ophthalmopathy. The sample comprised blood. CDR3 nucleotide sequence: TGTGCCAGCAGCACAGGACTAGCGGGAGGAACAGATACGCAGTATTTT. This translates into CASSTGLAGGTDTQYF.